A selection of T cell receptor beta chains follows, all from one sample in a study of beta chain features in type 1 diabetes. The table came from immunoSEQ multiplex PCR; TCRdb's copy has only in-frame clones and leaves some out. This sample has under 400,000 clones, with 10% to 15% found just once. Sequencing input: naive CD4+ T cells from blood. All receptors come from a man between 18 and 29 years old in good health. CDR3s include the opening cysteine and the closing phenylalanine or tryptophan. Each record gives: CDR3 protein, J gene, CDR3 length, V gene.

cdr3_aa: CASSQGPTTYEQYF
j_call: NA
cdr3_length: 14
v_call: TRBV4-3

cdr3_aa: CASSPGTSGAYEQYF
j_call: TRBJ2-7
cdr3_length: 15
v_call: TRBV18

cdr3_aa: CAISDQDGGELFF
j_call: TRBJ2-2
cdr3_length: 13
v_call: TRBV10-3

cdr3_aa: CASSPPPIAGNEQFF
j_call: TRBJ2-1
cdr3_length: 15
v_call: TRBV18

cdr3_aa: CAWSVSDNTEAFF
j_call: TRBJ1-1
cdr3_length: 13
v_call: TRBV30

cdr3_aa: CASSFRGGGATDTQYF
j_call: TRBJ2-3
cdr3_length: 16
v_call: TRBV11-2

cdr3_aa: CASSSGLEGYEQYF
j_call: TRBJ2-7
cdr3_length: 14
v_call: TRBV7-2

cdr3_aa: CASSGAGDGYTF
j_call: TRBJ1-2
cdr3_length: 12
v_call: TRBV6-6

cdr3_aa: CASSQDFGSDTAYNEQFF
j_call: TRBJ2-1
cdr3_length: 18
v_call: TRBV4-1

cdr3_aa: CASSPLEGDGYTF
j_call: TRBJ1-2
cdr3_length: 13
v_call: TRBV7-2

cdr3_aa: CSVPVGGGTQYF
j_call: TRBJ2-5
cdr3_length: 12
v_call: TRBV29-1

cdr3_aa: CASSQAGYEQYF
j_call: TRBJ2-7
cdr3_length: 12
v_call: TRBV6-5

cdr3_aa: CASSFLAGGGVGEQFF
j_call: TRBJ2-1
cdr3_length: 16
v_call: TRBV19

cdr3_aa: CASSLVIGTGDNEQFF
j_call: TRBJ2-1
cdr3_length: 16
v_call: TRBV7-9

cdr3_aa: CASSPGQVNEKLFF
j_call: TRBJ1-4
cdr3_length: 14
v_call: TRBV7-2

cdr3_aa: CASSAVGGHGYTF
j_call: TRBJ1-2
cdr3_length: 13
v_call: TRBV11-2

cdr3_aa: CAWSFSPNTEAFF
j_call: TRBJ1-1
cdr3_length: 13
v_call: TRBV30

cdr3_aa: CASSGLVVQPGDTQYF
j_call: TRBJ2-3
cdr3_length: 16
v_call: TRBV11-2

cdr3_aa: CASSWQGNTGELFF
j_call: TRBJ2-2
cdr3_length: 14
v_call: TRBV5-1

cdr3_aa: CAWEQGAAVSEAFF
j_call: TRBJ1-1
cdr3_length: 14
v_call: TRBV30

cdr3_aa: CASSRGVNSGELFF
j_call: TRBJ2-2
cdr3_length: 14
v_call: TRBV7-3

cdr3_aa: CASSLVWAAGELFF
j_call: TRBJ2-2
cdr3_length: 14
v_call: TRBV7-2

cdr3_aa: CASSLEKPSDEQYF
j_call: TRBJ2-7
cdr3_length: 14
v_call: TRBV5-4

cdr3_aa: CASSAEPGYGYTF
j_call: TRBJ1-2
cdr3_length: 13
v_call: TRBV7-9

cdr3_aa: CASSSRTGGGSPYGYTF
j_call: TRBJ1-2
cdr3_length: 17
v_call: TRBV5-4

cdr3_aa: CATSRDRGWVEQYF
j_call: TRBJ2-7
cdr3_length: 14
v_call: TRBV15

cdr3_aa: CASSLARLAEDEQFF
j_call: TRBJ2-1
cdr3_length: 15
v_call: TRBV5-1

cdr3_aa: CASSLMGQGGETQYF
j_call: TRBJ2-5
cdr3_length: 15
v_call: TRBV7-3

cdr3_aa: CASSFDIGQGNTEAFF
j_call: TRBJ1-1
cdr3_length: 16
v_call: TRBV7-9

cdr3_aa: CASSRGQGYNEQFF
j_call: TRBJ2-1
cdr3_length: 14
v_call: TRBV11-2

cdr3_aa: CSVEGGTGGYEQYF
j_call: TRBJ2-7
cdr3_length: 14
v_call: TRBV29-1